These 3 T cell receptor beta chains were sequenced from one sample in a study of graft-versus-host responses after intestinal transplantation. The antigens for these receptors are not known. Here immunoSEQ multiplex PCR was the method, and the copy in TCRdb shows in-frame clones only, minus some. The sample comprises more than 85,000 clones, roughly 93% of which are singletons, and about 0.51% rests with the top ten. The sequences come from unstimulated CD8+ T cells sorted from spleen or lymph node cells, collected before intestinal transplant. These receptors were taken from a human donor who received an intestinal transplant.

V and J are TRBV5-8 and TRBJ2-1; weak D call: TRBD2 (5 bases). Germline V gene lookup returns CDR1 SGHTS and CDR2 YDEGEE. V shed 1 base and J shed 10 bases, with 12 bases lying between them. There are 13 residues in the CDR3. The CDR3 nucleotides read TGTGCCAGCAGCTTGTTGTCGGGCGGGGAGCAGTTCTTC. Its translation: CASSLLSGGEQFF.

The V call is TRBV2, the J call TRBJ1-1; 7 bases map to TRBD1. Germline V CDR1 and CDR2: SNHLY, FYNNEI. The CDR3 consists of 14 residues. The V gene end was trimmed by 7 bases and the J gene end by 1 base; junction bases not matched to a gene: 6. Here the CDR3 reads CASNPGQENTEAFF. In nucleotides, the CDR3 is TGTGCCAGCAATCCCGGACAGGAGAACACTGAAGCTTTCTTT.

The gene calls are TRBV6-1 and TRBJ1-3, with D maybe TRBD1 (5 bases). Germline V gives CDR1 MNHNS, CDR2 SASEGT. Between the trimmed V and J ends, which lost 3 bases and 0 bases, there was a span of 12 bases. This CDR3 is built from 16 residues. The DNA of the CDR3 is TGTGCCAGCAGTGATCAGGGTCTTTACTCTGGAAACACCATATATTTT. Translation: CASSDQGLYSGNTIYF.